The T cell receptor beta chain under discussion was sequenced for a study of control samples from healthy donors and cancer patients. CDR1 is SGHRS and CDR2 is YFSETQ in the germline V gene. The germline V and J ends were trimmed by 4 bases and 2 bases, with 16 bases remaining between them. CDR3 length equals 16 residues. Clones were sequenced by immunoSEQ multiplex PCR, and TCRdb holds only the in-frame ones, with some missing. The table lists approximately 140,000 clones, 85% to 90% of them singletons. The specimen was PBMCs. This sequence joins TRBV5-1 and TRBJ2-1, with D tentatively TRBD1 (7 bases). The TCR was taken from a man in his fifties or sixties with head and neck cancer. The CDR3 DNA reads TGCGCCAGCAGCCCCCCAGGGGGGTCTGCCTACAATGAGCAGTTCTTC. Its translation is CASSPPGGSAYNEQFF.